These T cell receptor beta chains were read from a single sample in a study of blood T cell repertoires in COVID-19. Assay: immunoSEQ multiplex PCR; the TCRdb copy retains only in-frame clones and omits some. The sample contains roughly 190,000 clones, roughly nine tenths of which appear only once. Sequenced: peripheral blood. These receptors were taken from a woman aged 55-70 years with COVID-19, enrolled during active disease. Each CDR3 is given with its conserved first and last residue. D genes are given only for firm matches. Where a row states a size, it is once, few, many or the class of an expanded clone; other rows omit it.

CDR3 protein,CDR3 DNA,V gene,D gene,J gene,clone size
CASSFLDSNEQFF,TGTGCCAGCAGTTTTTTAGATTCGAATGAGCAGTTCTTC,TRBV12-3/TRBV12-4,-,TRBJ2-1,once
CATSAGPTGYGYTF,TGTGCCACCAGTGCTGGGCCAACTGGCTATGGCTACACCTTC,TRBV24-1,-,TRBJ1-2,-
CASSSPGRRNEQFF,TGTGCCAGCAGCTCGCCTGGGCGGAGGAATGAGCAGTTCTTC,TRBV7-2,-,TRBJ2-1,-
CASSPPGQGFSTNEKLFF,TGTGCCAGCAGTCCCCCGGGACAGGGGTTTTCGACTAATGAAAAACTGTTTTTT,TRBV27,TRBD1,TRBJ1-4,-
CASGETGRKAQHF,TGTGCCAGCGGGGAGACAGGGCGCAAAGCCCAGCATTTT,TRBV6-5,TRBD1,TRBJ1-5,-
CASSPLAGEETQYF,TGCGCCAGCAGCCCTCTTGCGGGAGAAGAGACCCAGTACTTC,TRBV4-3,TRBD2,TRBJ2-5,-
CASSHTGTGAGEQFF,TGCGCCAGCAGCCATACCGGGACAGGGGCGGGGGAGCAGTTCTTC,TRBV4-3,TRBD1,TRBJ2-1,-
CASTTPGYTEAFF,TGTGCCAGCACCACTCCAGGGTACACTGAAGCTTTCTTT,TRBV27,-,TRBJ1-1,-
CASSWNPGQNYEQYF,TGCGCCAGCAGCTGGAATCCGGGACAGAACTACGAGCAGTACTTC,TRBV5-1,TRBD1,TRBJ2-7,-
CASSLTWENLYEQYF,TGTGCCAGCAGTCTAACGTGGGAGAACCTTTACGAGCAGTACTTC,TRBV7-9,-,TRBJ2-7,-
CASSFLPSGLEGSSYEQYF,TGTGCCAGCAGTTTTCTCCCATCGGGACTAGAGGGCTCATCCTACGAGCAGTACTTC,TRBV6-2/TRBV6-3,TRBD2,TRBJ2-7,-
CASSLEEGSGLGTEAFF,TGTGCCAGCAGTTTAGAGGAGGGATCGGGACTCGGCACTGAAGCTTTCTTT,TRBV28,-,TRBJ1-1,-
CASSFSQTSKNEQFF,TGTGCCAGCAGCTTCTCCCAGACTAGTAAGAATGAGCAGTTCTTC,TRBV7-3,-,TRBJ2-1,-
CASSLYLNVAGGWQETQYF,TGTGCCAGCAGCTTGTACTTAAATGTGGCAGGGGGGTGGCAAGAGACCCAGTACTTC,TRBV5-5,-,TRBJ2-5,-
CASSALGQSYEQYF,TGTGCCAGCAGCGCCCTGGGACAGAGCTACGAGCAGTACTTC,TRBV5-4,TRBD1,TRBJ2-7,-
CASSHGTGPPYYEQYF,TGTGCCAGCAGCCACGGGACAGGACCTCCATACTACGAGCAGTACTTC,TRBV14,TRBD1,TRBJ2-7,few
CASSRTGMGGYTF,TGTGCCAGCAGCAGGACAGGGATGGGCGGCTACACCTTC,TRBV5-6,TRBD1,TRBJ1-2,-
CASSFYSGNTIYF,TGTGCCAGCAGCTTCTACTCTGGAAACACCATATATTTT,TRBV3-1/TRBV3-2,-,TRBJ1-3,-
CASTPDRGRSYEQYF,TGTGCCAGTACCCCCGACAGGGGGAGATCCTACGAGCAGTACTTC,TRBV19,TRBD1,TRBJ2-7,-
CASSILRGDEQYF,TGTGCCAGTAGTATCTTGCGGGGAGACGAGCAGTACTTC,TRBV19,-,TRBJ2-7,-
CASSYGTGGFEQYF,TGTGCCAGCAGTTACGGGACAGGGGGCTTTGAGCAGTACTTC,TRBV27,TRBD1,TRBJ2-7,-
CASSSTGQGSNQPQHF,TGTGCCAGCAGCTCTACGGGACAGGGAAGCAATCAGCCCCAGCATTTT,TRBV6-2/TRBV6-3,TRBD1,TRBJ1-5,-
CASSYSTREGYEQYF,TGTGCCAGCAGTTACTCGACCCGGGAGGGCTACGAGCAGTACTTC,TRBV6-5,TRBD2,TRBJ2-7,once
CASSLFDRGKDEQYF,TGTGCCAGCAGCTTGTTCGACAGGGGGAAAGACGAGCAGTACTTC,TRBV5-8,TRBD1,TRBJ2-7,-
CASSALQGNQPQHF,TGTGCCAGCAGCGCCCTACAGGGAAATCAGCCCCAGCATTTT,TRBV7-3,-,TRBJ1-5,-
CASRRLAGGSNTGELFF,TGTGCCAGCAGGCGGTTAGCGGGAGGTTCGAACACCGGGGAGCTGTTTTTT,TRBV6-4,TRBD2,TRBJ2-2,-
CASSRSGNFHEQYF,TGTGCCAGCAGCAGAAGCGGGAATTTCCACGAGCAGTACTTC,TRBV7-2,TRBD2,TRBJ2-7,-
CASGLWLAGWSSGANVLTF,TGTGCTAGTGGTTTGTGGCTCGCAGGGTGGAGCTCTGGGGCCAACGTCCTGACTTTC,TRBV12-5,-,TRBJ2-6,-
CASSLVGRGRGSNYGYTF,TGTGCCAGCAGCTTAGTCGGTCGGGGCAGGGGATCTAACTATGGCTACACCTTC,TRBV7-2,-,TRBJ1-2,-
CATSDPGTSGANVLTF,TGTGCCACCAGTGATCCAGGTACTTCTGGGGCCAACGTCCTGACTTTC,TRBV24-1,-,TRBJ2-6,-
CASSPDRWAYGYTF,TGTGCCAGTAGTCCCGACAGGTGGGCCTATGGCTACACCTTC,TRBV19,-,TRBJ1-2,-
CASSPRTGARAFF,TGTGCCAGCAGCCCTCGGACAGGGGCAAGAGCTTTCTTT,TRBV9,TRBD1,TRBJ1-1,-
CASSFRGGGYEQYF,TGTGCCAGCAGTTTCAGAGGCGGGGGCTACGAGCAGTACTTC,TRBV28,TRBD2,TRBJ2-7,few
CASSHPGQGNTIYF,TGTGCCAGCAGTCATCCCGGACAGGGAAACACCATATATTTT,TRBV7-2,-,TRBJ1-3,-
CASSLRMAHEKLFF,TGTGCCAGCAGTCTTCGCATGGCCCATGAAAAACTGTTTTTT,TRBV6-5,-,TRBJ1-4,once
CASSPGAAYNEQFF,TGTGCCAGCTCACCGGGGGCAGCTTACAATGAGCAGTTCTTC,TRBV18,-,TRBJ2-1,-
CASSLQLNEKLFF,TGTGCCAGTAGTCTACAGCTTAATGAAAAACTGTTTTTT,TRBV19,-,TRBJ1-4,few
CSAVRGIGDTEAFF,TGCAGCGCGGTCAGGGGAATCGGGGACACTGAAGCTTTCTTT,TRBV29-1,-,TRBJ1-1,-
CASSPLSGSGNTIYF,TGTGCCAGCAGCCCACTTTCAGGGTCTGGAAACACCATATATTTT,TRBV6-6,-,TRBJ1-3,-
CASSEETNSNQPQHF,TGCGCCAGCAGCGAAGAGACAAATAGCAATCAGCCCCAGCATTTT,TRBV4-1,-,TRBJ1-5,-
CASTLHRLYEQYF,TGTGCCAGCACCCTCCATCGACTTTACGAGCAGTACTTC,TRBV6-4,-,TRBJ2-7,-
CATSTYQDGAYEQYF,TGTGCCACCAGCACATACCAGGACGGGGCCTACGAGCAGTACTTC,TRBV15,-,TRBJ2-7,-
CASSYSTVTYEQYF,TGTGCCAGCAGTTACTCGACTGTAACCTACGAGCAGTACTTC,TRBV6-6,-,TRBJ2-7,-
CASSWGTGVYEQYF,TGTGCCAGCAGCTGGGGGACAGGAGTCTACGAGCAGTACTTC,TRBV7-2,TRBD1,TRBJ2-7,-
CASSLAFAGDSYEQYF,TGTGCCAGCAGCTTAGCATTCGCGGGAGACTCCTACGAGCAGTACTTC,TRBV7-8,TRBD2,TRBJ2-7,-
CASSPYKNYEQYF,TGCGCCAGCAGCCCATACAAGAACTACGAGCAGTACTTC,TRBV4-3,-,TRBJ2-7,-
CASTKKAGGREQYF,TGTGCCAGCACAAAAAAGGCGGGAGGACGGGAGCAGTACTTC,TRBV6-5,TRBD2,TRBJ2-7,-
CASSSPGRNYGYTF,TGTGCCAGCAGTTCACCGGGAAGGAACTATGGCTACACCTTC,TRBV27,-,TRBJ1-2,-
CASSYRVASGSFNEQFF,TGTGCCAGCAGCTACCGGGTGGCTAGCGGGAGTTTTAATGAGCAGTTCTTC,TRBV27,TRBD2,TRBJ2-1,-
CASSRISGEPYEQYF,TGTGCCAGCAGTCGCATTAGCGGGGAGCCCTACGAGCAGTACTTC,TRBV11-3,TRBD2,TRBJ2-7,once
CASTRRTADQPQHF,TGTGCCAGCACCCGAAGGACAGCTGATCAGCCCCAGCATTTT,TRBV6-5,-,TRBJ1-5,few
CASSATPYGYTF,TGTGCCAGCAGCGCAACACCGTATGGCTACACCTTC,TRBV6-2/TRBV6-3,-,TRBJ1-2,-
CASSFRGGAFF,TGTGCCAGCAGTTTCAGGGGTGGTGCTTTCTTT,TRBV28,-,TRBJ1-1,-
CATSSTQKGVSEKLFF,TGTGCCACCAGCAGTACCCAGAAGGGGGTAAGCGAAAAACTGTTTTTT,TRBV15,-,TRBJ1-4,few